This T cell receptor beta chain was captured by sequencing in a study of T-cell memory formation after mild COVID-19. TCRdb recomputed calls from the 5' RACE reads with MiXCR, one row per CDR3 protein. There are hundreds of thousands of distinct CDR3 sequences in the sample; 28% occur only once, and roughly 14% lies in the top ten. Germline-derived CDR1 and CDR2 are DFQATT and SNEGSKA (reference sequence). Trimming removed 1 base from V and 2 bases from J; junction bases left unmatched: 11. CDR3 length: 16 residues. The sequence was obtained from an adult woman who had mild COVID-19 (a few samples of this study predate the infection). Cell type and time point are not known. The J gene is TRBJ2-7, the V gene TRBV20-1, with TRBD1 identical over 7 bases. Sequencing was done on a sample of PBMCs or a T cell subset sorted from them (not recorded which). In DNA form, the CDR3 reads TGCAGTGCTAGAGCCAGAAACAGGGGTCTTACCTACGAGCAGTACTTC. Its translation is CSARARNRGLTYEQYF.